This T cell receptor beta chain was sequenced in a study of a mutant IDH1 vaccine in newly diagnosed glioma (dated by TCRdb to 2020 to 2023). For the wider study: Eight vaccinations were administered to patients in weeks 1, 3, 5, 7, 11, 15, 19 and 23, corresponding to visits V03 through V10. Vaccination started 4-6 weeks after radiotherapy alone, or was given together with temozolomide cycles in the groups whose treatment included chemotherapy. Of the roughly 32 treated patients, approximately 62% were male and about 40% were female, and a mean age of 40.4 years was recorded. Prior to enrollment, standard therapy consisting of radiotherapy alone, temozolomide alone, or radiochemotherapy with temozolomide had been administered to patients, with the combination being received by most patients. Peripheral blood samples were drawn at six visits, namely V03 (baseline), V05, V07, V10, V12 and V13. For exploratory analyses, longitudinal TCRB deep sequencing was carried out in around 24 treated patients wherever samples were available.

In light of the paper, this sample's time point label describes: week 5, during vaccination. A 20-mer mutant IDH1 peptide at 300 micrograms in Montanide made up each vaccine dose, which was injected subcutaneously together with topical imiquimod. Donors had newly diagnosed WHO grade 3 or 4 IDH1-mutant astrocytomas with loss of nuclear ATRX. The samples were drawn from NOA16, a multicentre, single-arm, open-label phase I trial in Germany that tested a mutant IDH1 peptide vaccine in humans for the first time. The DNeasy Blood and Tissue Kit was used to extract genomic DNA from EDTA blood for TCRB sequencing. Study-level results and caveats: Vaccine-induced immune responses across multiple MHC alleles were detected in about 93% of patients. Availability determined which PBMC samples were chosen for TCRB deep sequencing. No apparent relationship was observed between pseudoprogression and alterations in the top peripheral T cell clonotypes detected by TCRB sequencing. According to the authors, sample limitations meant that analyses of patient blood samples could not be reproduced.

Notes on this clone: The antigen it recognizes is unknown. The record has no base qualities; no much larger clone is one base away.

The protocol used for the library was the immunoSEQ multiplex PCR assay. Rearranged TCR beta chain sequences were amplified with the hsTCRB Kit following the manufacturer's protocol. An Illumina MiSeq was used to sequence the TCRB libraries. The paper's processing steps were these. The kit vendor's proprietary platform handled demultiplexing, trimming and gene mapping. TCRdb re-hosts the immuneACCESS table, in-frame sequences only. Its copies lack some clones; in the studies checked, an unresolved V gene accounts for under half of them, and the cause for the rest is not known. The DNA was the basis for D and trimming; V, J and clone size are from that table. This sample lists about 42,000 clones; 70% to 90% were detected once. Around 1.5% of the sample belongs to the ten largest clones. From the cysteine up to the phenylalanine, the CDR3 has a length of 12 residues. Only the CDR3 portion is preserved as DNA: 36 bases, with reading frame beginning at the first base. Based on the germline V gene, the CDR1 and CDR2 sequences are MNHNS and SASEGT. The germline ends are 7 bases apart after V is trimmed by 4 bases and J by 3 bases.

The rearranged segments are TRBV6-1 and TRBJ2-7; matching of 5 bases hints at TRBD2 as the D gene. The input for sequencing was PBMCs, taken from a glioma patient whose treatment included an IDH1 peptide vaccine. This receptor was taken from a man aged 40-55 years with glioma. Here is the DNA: TGTGCCAGCAGTGCTCGGGACTACGAGCAGTACTTC. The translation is CASSARDYEQYF.